These T cell receptor beta chains were read from a single sample in a study of blood T cell repertoires in COVID-19. Profiling relied on immunoSEQ multiplex PCR, and the TCRdb table lists in-frame clones only, not all of them. This repertoire shows roughly 250,000 clones, 84% found once; its top ten account for around 7.8%. Sequencing used peripheral blood. The receptors shown here come from a human donor in a cohort sampled during active COVID-19. Both conserved end residues are part of each CDR3. The order of the fields is V gene, CDR3 protein.

TRBV18 CASSPLDRESYEQYF
TRBV7-2 CASRAGTGWSNTQYF
TRBV11-2 CASSAAGGNNLEQFF
TRBV6-2/TRBV6-3 CASSYGGLDTEAFF
TRBV5-1 CASSLGTGLRGDTQYF
TRBV19 CASRQQGARRNQPQHF
TRBV10-2 CASSGGTNTEAFF
TRBV9 CASSPTLGGEQYF
TRBV18 CASSPGLEETQYF
TRBV27 CASSLTAGGGQPQHF
TRBV28 CASSTDRKNTGELFF
TRBV5-1 CASSLGYREETQYF
TRBV5-1 CASSLVDEQFF
TRBV27 CASSPRDRGYNEQFF
TRBV2 CASSRGTSGGVYEQYF
TRBV6-5 CASSMISGPYNEQFF
TRBV5-6 CASSLVADRSSGNTIYF
TRBV5-1 CASSSAGQEENEQYF